A selection of T cell receptor beta chains follows, all from one sample in a study of a mutant IDH1 vaccine in newly diagnosed glioma. No antigen has been identified for these receptors. Sequenced by immunoSEQ multiplex PCR; TCRdb stores in-frame clones only, minus some. This sample has 30,000 to 40,000 clones, with 80% to 90% found just once. The starting material was PBMCs, obtained from a glioma patient whose treatment included an IDH1 peptide vaccine. The receptors shown here come from a man in his forties with glioma. The CDR3 runs from the conserved cysteine through the conserved F or W. The order of the fields is V gene, J gene, D gene, CDR3 length, clone size, CDR3 protein, CDR3 DNA. A D gene is named only where the DNA matches it firmly. Rows give clone size only sometimes, using once, few, many, or a class for an expanded clone.

TRBV19	TRBJ2-7	NA	14	NA	CASSIGGPRYEQYF	TGTGCCAGTAGTATTGGGGGACCCCGCTACGAGCAGTACTTC
TRBV28	TRBJ1-5	NA	13	NA	CASSRQSNQPQHF	TGTGCCAGCAGTAGACAAAGCAATCAGCCCCAGCATTTT
TRBV7-3	TRBJ2-6	NA	19	NA	CASSPYLAGDPTGANVLTF	TGTGCCAGCAGCCCCTACCTAGCAGGGGACCCTACTGGGGCCAACGTCCTGACTTTC
TRBV30	TRBJ2-6	NA	13	NA	CAWRGSGANVLTF	TGTGCCTGGAGGGGCTCTGGGGCCAACGTCCTGACTTTC
TRBV7-2	TRBJ2-5	TRBD2	15	once	CASSRTSGGSTTQYF	TGTGCCAGCAGCCGGACTAGCGGGGGATCCACGACCCAGTACTTC
TRBV11-1	TRBJ2-5	NA	15	once	CASSPNGGRKETQYF	TGTGCCAGCAGCCCGAACGGGGGGCGGAAAGAGACCCAGTACTTC
TRBV19	TRBJ2-6	NA	13	NA	CAGRMAGANVLTF	TGTGCCGGCCGGATGGCTGGGGCCAACGTCCTGACTTTC
TRBV9	TRBJ2-5	NA	13	NA	CASSLGVFETQYF	TGTGCCAGCAGCTTAGGGGTATTCGAGACCCAGTACTTC
TRBV4-1	TRBJ1-4	NA	13	NA	CASSHDGSSKLFF	TGCGCCAGCAGCCATGATGGCAGCTCAAAACTGTTTTTT
TRBV7-2	TRBJ2-7	NA	12	NA	CASSFAGVEQYF	TGTGCCAGCAGCTTTGCAGGGGTCGAGCAGTACTTC
TRBV11-1	TRBJ1-1	NA	12	NA	CASSFGYTEAFF	TGTGCCAGCAGCTTCGGGTACACTGAAGCTTTCTTT
TRBV21-1	TRBJ2-1	NA	15	NA	CASSFPGQGFNEQFF	TGTGCCAGCAGTTTTCCGGGACAGGGCTTTAATGAGCAGTTCTTC
TRBV28	TRBJ2-1	NA	14	NA	CASSPPEGYNEQFF	TGTGCCAGCAGTCCCCCCGAGGGCTACAATGAGCAGTTCTTC
TRBV7-6	TRBJ2-5	TRBD2	17	few	CASSPASGGTYQETQYF	TGTGCCAGCAGCCCCGCTAGCGGGGGGACGTACCAAGAGACCCAGTACTTC
TRBV30	TRBJ1-2	NA	14	NA	CAWSGPLGGNGYTF	TGTGCCTGGAGTGGGCCATTGGGGGGAAATGGCTACACCTTC
TRBV15	TRBJ2-4	NA	13	NA	CATSGSDVGIQYF	TGTGCCACCAGCGGCTCGGACGTGGGCATTCAGTACTTC
TRBV6-4	TRBJ2-3	NA	15	NA	CASSASGLSTDTQYF	TGTGCCAGCAGTGCCAGCGGGCTTAGCACAGATACGCAGTATTTT
TRBV6-1	TRBJ2-5	NA	14	NA	CASTDQGSGETQYF	TGTGCCAGCACCGACCAGGGGTCAGGGGAGACCCAGTACTTC
TRBV28	TRBJ2-5	TRBD1	16	NA	CASSLGRTGFVETQYF	TGTGCCAGCAGTTTGGGCAGGACAGGGTTCGTTGAGACCCAGTACTTC
TRBV5-6	TRBJ2-5	NA	14	NA	CASSPPERGETQYF	TGTGCCAGCAGTCCCCCCGAGAGGGGAGAGACCCAGTACTTC
TRBV29-1	TRBJ2-7	NA	12	NA	CSVAPQGYEQYF	TGCAGCGTTGCACCCCAGGGTTACGAGCAGTACTTC
TRBV5-4	TRBJ2-6	NA	15	NA	CASYPPSSGANVLTF	TGTGCCAGCTACCCCCCAAGCTCTGGGGCCAACGTCCTGACTTTC
TRBV19	TRBJ1-5	NA	15	NA	CASSIPKGRNQPQHF	TGTGCCAGTAGTATTCCTAAGGGACGCAATCAGCCCCAGCATTTT
TRBV6-4	TRBJ2-3	TRBD1	16	NA	CASSEAGQGRTDTQYF	TGTGCCAGCAGTGAAGCCGGACAGGGCCGCACAGATACGCAGTATTTT
TRBV6-5	TRBJ1-5	NA	12	few	CASSPGLGPQHF	TGTGCCAGCAGTCCTGGCTTAGGGCCCCAGCATTTT
TRBV10-3	TRBJ2-7	NA	13	NA	CAISADGSYEQYF	TGTGCCATCAGTGCGGACGGATCCTACGAGCAGTACTTC
TRBV19	TRBJ2-2	NA	11	NA	CASGNTGELFF	TGTGCCAGCGGGAACACCGGGGAGCTGTTTTTT
TRBV30	TRBJ2-5	TRBD2	18	few	CAWSGRMRGTGRKETQYF	TGTGCCTGGAGCGGGAGGATGAGGGGAACCGGTAGGAAAGAGACCCAGTACTTC
TRBV18	TRBJ1-2	TRBD1	12	NA	CASSLDRGGYTF	TGTGCCAGCTCGTTAGACAGGGGTGGCTACACCTTC
TRBV25-1	TRBJ1-4	NA	16	NA	CASSELAGQSNEKLFF	TGTGCCAGCAGTGAATTGGCAGGGCAGTCTAATGAAAAACTGTTTTTT
TRBV7-9	TRBJ1-1	NA	15	NA	CASSLPPMLNTEAFF	TGTGCCAGCAGCTTACCTCCTATGTTGAACACTGAAGCTTTCTTT
TRBV30	TRBJ2-7	NA	11	NA	CAWDSAYEQYF	TGTGCCTGGGACAGCGCCTACGAGCAGTACTTC
TRBV15	TRBJ1-1	NA	14	NA	CATTPGGMGTEAFF	TGTGCCACCACCCCGGGGGGCATGGGCACTGAAGCTTTCTTT
TRBV27	TRBJ1-4	NA	13	NA	CASGRATNEKLFF	TGTGCCAGCGGGCGGGCAACTAATGAAAAACTGTTTTTT
TRBV7-8	TRBJ2-7	NA	15	NA	CASSLGESSTYEQYF	TGTGCCAGCAGCTTAGGAGAATCTTCAACCTACGAGCAGTACTTC